This T cell receptor (beta chain) emerged from a study of resident and recirculating memory T cells in vitiligo. CDR3 length: 16 residues. Trimming shortened V by 6 bases and J by 7 bases, and 21 bases separated the two germline ends. Per the germline V gene, CDR1 is MNHEY and CDR2 is SMNVEV (reference sequence). The table came from immunoSEQ multiplex PCR; TCRdb's copy has only in-frame clones and leaves some out. The sample yields roughly 42,000 clones, nearly 95% seen once. Confetti depigmentation, marking active vitiligo, was absent in these patients. The sample was blood. This chain connects TRBV27 to TRBJ2-2; possible D gene TRBD2, 6 bases. This sequence originates from a male donor with vitiligo. The CDR3 sequence: CASRQPPASADGELFF. In nucleotides, the CDR3 is TGTGCCAGCAGACAACCCCCGGCTAGCGCGGACGGGGAGCTGTTTTTT.